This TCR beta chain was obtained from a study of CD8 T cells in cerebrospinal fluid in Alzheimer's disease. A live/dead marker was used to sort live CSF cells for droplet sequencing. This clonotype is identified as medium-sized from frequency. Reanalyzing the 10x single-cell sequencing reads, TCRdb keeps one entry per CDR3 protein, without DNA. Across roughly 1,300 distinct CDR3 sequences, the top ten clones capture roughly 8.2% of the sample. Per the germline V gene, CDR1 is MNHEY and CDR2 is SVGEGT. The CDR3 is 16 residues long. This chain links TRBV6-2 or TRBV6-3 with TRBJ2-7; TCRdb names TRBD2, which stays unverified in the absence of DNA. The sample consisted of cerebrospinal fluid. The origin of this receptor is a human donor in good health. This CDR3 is CASSSISGTRNHEQYF.